This TCR beta chain was found in a study of graft-versus-host responses after intestinal transplantation. The CDR3 runs 15 residues. The V end lost 3 bases, the J end lost 0 bases, and 14 bases lay between the germline ends. Germline values: CDR1 SQVTM, CDR2 ANQGSEA. Repertoires were generated with immunoSEQ multiplex PCR, while TCRdb's copy carries only in-frame clones and drops some. The sample holds about 88,000 clones; 75% to 90% are singletons and the top ten take 0.11%. This clone was counted once. The antigen remains unidentified. Sample: unstimulated CD4+ T cells sorted from spleen or lymph node cells, taken before intestinal transplant. The sequence derives from a human donor who received an intestinal transplant. This chain joins TRBV29-1 and TRBJ1-1; the D gene is possibly TRBD1 (5 bases). The CDR3 DNA is TGCAGCGTTGACCCTCGGCGGGGGATGAACACTGAAGCTTTCTTT. Translated: CSVDPRRGMNTEAFF. Filled out from reference TRBV29-1 and TRBJ1-1, the complete variable domain reads SAVISQKPSRDICQRGTSLTIQCQVDSQVTMMFWYRQQPGQSLTLIATANQGSEATYESGFVIDKFPISRPNLTFSTLTVSNMSPEDSSIYLCSVDPRRGMNTEAFFGQGTRLTVV.